In its sample, the clone carrying this T cell receptor (beta chain) was seen a few times. Its antigen remains unknown. This entry is derived from a study of T cells after yellow fever vaccination. Study context: Preparation of fractions with low cell numbers was performed using SMART-Seq v4 Ultra Low Input.

V was shortened by 0 bases and J by 0 bases, with 17 bases between the two germline ends. Germline lookup yields CDR1 DFQATT and CDR2 SNEGSKA (reference sequence). This CDR3 comprises 17 residues. The authors made TCR cDNA by 5'RACE template switching, adding a universal primer site and UMIs. TCRdb re-derived calls from the 5' RACE reads in MiXCR, one entry per CDR3 protein. The sample carries some 400,000 distinct CDR3 sequences, roughly 6.1% recorded once. Study-wide results and limits: Re-detected after boosting: most primary clones, 96% of CD4 and less than 90% of CD8. Researchers noted that a small share of clonotypes showed up in both CD4 and CD8 compartments.

The chain links TRBV20-1 to TRBJ1-1; D gene uncertain. This clonotype was sampled from a man between 25 and 39 years old who received the YFV17D yellow fever vaccine. This specimen was PBMCs, taken 5 days after the yellow fever booster vaccination. CDR3 loop: CSARDLVSSVMNTEAFF. CDR3 DNA sequence: TGCAGTGCTAGAGATCTGGTTAGTTCAGTTATGAACACTGAAGCTTTCTTT.